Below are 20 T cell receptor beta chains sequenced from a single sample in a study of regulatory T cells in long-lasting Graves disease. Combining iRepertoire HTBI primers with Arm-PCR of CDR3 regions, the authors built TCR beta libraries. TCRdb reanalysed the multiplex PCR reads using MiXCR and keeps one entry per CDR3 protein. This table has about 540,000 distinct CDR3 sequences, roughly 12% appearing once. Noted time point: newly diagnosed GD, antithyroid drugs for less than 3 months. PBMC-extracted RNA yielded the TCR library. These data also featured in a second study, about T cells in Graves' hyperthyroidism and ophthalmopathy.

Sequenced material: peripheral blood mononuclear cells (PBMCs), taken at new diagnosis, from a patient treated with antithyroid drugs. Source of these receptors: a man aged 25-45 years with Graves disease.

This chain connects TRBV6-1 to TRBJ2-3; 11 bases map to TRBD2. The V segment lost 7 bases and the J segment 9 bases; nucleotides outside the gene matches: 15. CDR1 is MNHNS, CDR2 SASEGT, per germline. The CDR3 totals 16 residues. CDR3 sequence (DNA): TGTGCCAGCATCTACGGGCTAGCGGGAGGATTAGGGACGCAGTATTTT. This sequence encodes CASIYGLAGGLGTQYF.

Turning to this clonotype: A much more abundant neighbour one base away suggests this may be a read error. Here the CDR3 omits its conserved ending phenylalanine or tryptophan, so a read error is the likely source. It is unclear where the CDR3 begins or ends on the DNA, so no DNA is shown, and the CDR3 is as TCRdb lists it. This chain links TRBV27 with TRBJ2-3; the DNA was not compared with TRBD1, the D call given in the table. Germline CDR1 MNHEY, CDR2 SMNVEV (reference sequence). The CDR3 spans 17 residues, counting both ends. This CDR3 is CASQDRIGKRLTYEQYL.

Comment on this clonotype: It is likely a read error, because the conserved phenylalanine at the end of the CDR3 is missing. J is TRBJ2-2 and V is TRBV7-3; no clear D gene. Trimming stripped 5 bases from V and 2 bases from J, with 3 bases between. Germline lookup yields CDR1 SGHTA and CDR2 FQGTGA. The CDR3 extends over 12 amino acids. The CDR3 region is CASSPNTGELFS. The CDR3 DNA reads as TGTGCCAGCAGCCCAAACACCGGGGAGCTGTTTTCT.

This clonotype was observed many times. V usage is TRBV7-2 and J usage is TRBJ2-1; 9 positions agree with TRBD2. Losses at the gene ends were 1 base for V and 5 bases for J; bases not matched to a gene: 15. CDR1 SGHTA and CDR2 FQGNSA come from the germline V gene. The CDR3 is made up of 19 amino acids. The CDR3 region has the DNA TGTGCCAGCAGCTTAGATAGGTGGGTTAGCGGGAGTTTCCACAATGAGCAGTTCTTC. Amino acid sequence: CASSLDRWVSGSFHNEQFF.

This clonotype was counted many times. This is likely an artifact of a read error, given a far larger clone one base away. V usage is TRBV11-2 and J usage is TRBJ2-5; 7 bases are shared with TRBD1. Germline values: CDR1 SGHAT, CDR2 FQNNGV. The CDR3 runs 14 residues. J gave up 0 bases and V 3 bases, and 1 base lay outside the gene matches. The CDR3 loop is CASSFGTDQETQYF. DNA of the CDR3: TGTGCCAGCAGCTTCGGGACAGACCAAGAGACCCAGTACTTC. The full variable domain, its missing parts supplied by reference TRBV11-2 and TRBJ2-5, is EAGVAQSPRYKIIEKRQSVAFWCNPISGHATLYWYQQILGQGPKLLIQFQNNGVVDDSQLPKDRFSAERLKGVDSTLKIQPAKLEDSAVYLCASSFGTDQETQYFGPGTRLLVL.

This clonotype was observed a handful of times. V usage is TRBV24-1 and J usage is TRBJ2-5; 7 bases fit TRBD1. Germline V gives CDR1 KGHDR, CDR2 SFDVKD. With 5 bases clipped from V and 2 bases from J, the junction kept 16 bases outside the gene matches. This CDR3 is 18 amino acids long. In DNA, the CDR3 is TGTGCCACCAGTGGAGGCAGGGGGACCTCAGTGGGGCAAGAGACCCAGTACTTC. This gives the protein CATSGGRGTSVGQETQYF.

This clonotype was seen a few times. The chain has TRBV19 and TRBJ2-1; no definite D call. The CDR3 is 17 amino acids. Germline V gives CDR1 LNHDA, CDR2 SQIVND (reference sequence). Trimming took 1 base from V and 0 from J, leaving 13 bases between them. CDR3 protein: CASSIAGSVSSYNEQFF. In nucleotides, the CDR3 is TGTGCCAGTAGTATAGCTGGCAGCGTCAGCTCCTACAATGAGCAGTTCTTC.

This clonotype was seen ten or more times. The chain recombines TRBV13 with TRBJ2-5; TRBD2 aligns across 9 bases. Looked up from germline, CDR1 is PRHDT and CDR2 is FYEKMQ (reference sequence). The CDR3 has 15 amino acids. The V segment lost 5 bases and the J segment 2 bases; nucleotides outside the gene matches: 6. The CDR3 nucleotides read TGTGCCAGCAGCCTTAGCGGGAGCCCGCAAGAGACCCAGTACTTC. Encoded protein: CASSLSGSPQETQYF.

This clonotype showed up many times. The chain's CDR3 is CASSLETDTEAFF. CDR3 nucleotides: TGCGCCAGCAGCTTGGAGACAGACACTGAAGCTTTCTTT. V and J are TRBV5-1 and TRBJ1-1; D may be TRBD1 (5 bases). CDR1 and CDR2 (germline): SGHRS, YFSETQ. This CDR3 has 13 residues. With 0 bases removed from V and 3 bases from J, the gap between germline ends came to 6 bases.

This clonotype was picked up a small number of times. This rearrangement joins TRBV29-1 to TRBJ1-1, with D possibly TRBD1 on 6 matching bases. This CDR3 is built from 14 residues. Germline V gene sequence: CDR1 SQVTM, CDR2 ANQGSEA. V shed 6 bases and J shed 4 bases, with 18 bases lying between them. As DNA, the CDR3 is TGCAGCGTCCGCTACCTCGGCAGGGGCACTGAAGCTTTCTTT. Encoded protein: CSVRYLGRGTEAFF. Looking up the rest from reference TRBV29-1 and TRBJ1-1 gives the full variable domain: SAVISQKPSRDICQRGTSLTIQCQVDSQVTMMFWYRQQPGQSLTLIATANQGSEATYESGFVIDKFPISRPNLTFSTLTVSNMSPEDSSIYLCSVRYLGRGTEAFFGQGTRLTVV.

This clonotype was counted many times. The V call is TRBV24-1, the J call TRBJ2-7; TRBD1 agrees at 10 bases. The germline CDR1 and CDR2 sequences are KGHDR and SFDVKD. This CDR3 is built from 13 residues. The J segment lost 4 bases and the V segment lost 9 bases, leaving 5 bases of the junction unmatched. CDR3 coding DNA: TGTGCCACCGGGGGGACAGGGGATTACGAGCAGTACTTC. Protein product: CATGGTGDYEQYF.

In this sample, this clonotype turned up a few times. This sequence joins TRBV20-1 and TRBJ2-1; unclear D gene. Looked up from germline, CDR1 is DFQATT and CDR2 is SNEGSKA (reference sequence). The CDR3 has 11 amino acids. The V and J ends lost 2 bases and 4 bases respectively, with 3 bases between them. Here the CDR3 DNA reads TGCAGTGCTAGACCTTACAATGAGCAGTTCTTC. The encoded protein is CSARPYNEQFF.

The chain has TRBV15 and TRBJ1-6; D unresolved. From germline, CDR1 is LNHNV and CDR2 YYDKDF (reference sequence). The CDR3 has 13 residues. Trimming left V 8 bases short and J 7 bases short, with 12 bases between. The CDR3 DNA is TGTGCCACCCAAAACGGGCTCAATTCACCCCTCCACTTT. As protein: CATQNGLNSPLHF.

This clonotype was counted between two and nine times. CDR3 protein: CASRLTGGTQYF. The CDR3 DNA is TGTGCCAGCAGGCTCACGGGGGGGACCCAGTACTTC. The J gene is TRBJ2-5, the V gene TRBV6-2 or TRBV6-3; 7 bases are shared with TRBD2. Germline lookup yields CDR1 MNHEY and CDR2 SVGEGT. Trimming took 6 bases from V and 7 from J; bases not matched to a gene: 5. This CDR3 spans 12 amino acids.

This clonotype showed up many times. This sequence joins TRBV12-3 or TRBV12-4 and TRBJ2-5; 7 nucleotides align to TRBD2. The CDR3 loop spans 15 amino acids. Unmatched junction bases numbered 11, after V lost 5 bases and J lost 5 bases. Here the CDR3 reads CASSPPPGGDETQYF. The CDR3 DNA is TGTGCCAGCAGTCCCCCCCCGGGGGGTGATGAGACCCAGTACTTC.

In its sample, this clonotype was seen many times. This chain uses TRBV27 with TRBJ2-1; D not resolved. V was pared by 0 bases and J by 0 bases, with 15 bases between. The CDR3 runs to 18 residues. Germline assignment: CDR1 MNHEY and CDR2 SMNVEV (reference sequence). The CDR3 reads CASSLSSPYYSSYNEQFF. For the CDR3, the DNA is TGTGCCAGCAGTTTATCTAGTCCGTATTATAGCTCCTACAATGAGCAGTTCTTC.

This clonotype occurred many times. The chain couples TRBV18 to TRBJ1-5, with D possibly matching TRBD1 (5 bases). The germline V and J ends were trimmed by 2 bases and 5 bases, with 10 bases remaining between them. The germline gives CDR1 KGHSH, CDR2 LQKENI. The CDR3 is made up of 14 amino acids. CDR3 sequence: CASSPGAEYQPQHF. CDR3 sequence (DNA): TGTGCCAGCTCACCAGGGGCAGAGTATCAGCCCCAGCATTTT.

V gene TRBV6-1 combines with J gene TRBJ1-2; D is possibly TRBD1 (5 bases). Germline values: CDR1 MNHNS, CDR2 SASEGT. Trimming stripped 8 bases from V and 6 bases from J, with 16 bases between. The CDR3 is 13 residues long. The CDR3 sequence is CASLLLWGDGYTF. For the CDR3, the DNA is TGTGCCAGCCTGCTTTTGTGGGGGGATGGCTACACCTTC.

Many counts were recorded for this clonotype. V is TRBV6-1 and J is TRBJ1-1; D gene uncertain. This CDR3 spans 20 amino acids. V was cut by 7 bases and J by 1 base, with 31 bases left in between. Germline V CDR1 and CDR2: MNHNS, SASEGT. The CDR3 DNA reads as TGTGCCAGCACCTTACTCGGCCCTGGCGTCGTTGTCCAGGAGAACACTGAAGCTTTCTTT. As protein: CASTLLGPGVVVQENTEAFF.

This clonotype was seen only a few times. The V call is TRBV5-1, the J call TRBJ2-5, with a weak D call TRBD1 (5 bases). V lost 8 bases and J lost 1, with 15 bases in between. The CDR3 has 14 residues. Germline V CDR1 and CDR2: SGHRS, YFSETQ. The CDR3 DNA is TGCGCCAGTAAGGCAGGGCTCCCCCAAGAGACCCAGTACTTC. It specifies CASKAGLPQETQYF.